Below, 5 T cell receptor beta chains from the same sample are listed, as sequenced in a study of early T cells in non-severe SARS-CoV-2 infection. TCRdb re-analysed the 5' RACE reads in MiXCR, keeping a single row per CDR3 protein. The data contain tens of thousands of distinct CDR3 sequences, about 10% of them singletons. What was sequenced was whole blood. The receptors here all came from an adult who was a healthcare worker with PCR-confirmed SARS-CoV-2 infection or an uninfected control (not recorded which).

As DNA, the CDR3 is TGTGCCAGCAGTTATGCTCCGACAGGAGCGTATACGCAGTATTTT. This sequence encodes CASSYAPTGAYTQYF. The chain carries TRBV6-5 and TRBJ2-3; D perhaps matches TRBD1 (6 bases). Germline V gene data show CDR1 as MNHEY and CDR2 as SVGAGI. The CDR3 is 15 residues long. V lost 3 bases and J 7 bases, leaving 17 bases between the germline ends.

This clonotype was seen a handful of times. The chain combines TRBV7-9 with TRBJ2-2, with TRBD2 as a possible D gene (5 bases). Germline CDR1 SEHNR, CDR2 FQNEAQ (reference sequence). With 8 bases removed from V and 2 bases from J, the gap between germline ends came to 18 bases. This CDR3 has 16 amino acids. The CDR3 spells CASSRSGGPNTGELFF. DNA of the CDR3: TGTGCCAGCTCCCGAAGCGGAGGACCCAACACCGGGGAGCTGTTTTTT.

The table lists this clonotype with a few counts. The chain combines TRBV30 with TRBJ2-1; D is possibly TRBD2 (7 bases). The CDR3 has 14 amino acids. Germline CDR1 is GTSNPN and CDR2 is SVGIG (reference sequence). The V and J ends lost 1 base and 4 bases respectively, with 11 bases between them. Here the CDR3 DNA reads TGTGCCTGGAGTGACGGGGGGCTGTACAATGAGCAGTTCTTC. Amino acids: CAWSDGGLYNEQFF.

This clonotype was counted only a few times. The chain uses TRBV7-2 and TRBJ2-1; 12 nucleotides line up with TRBD2. This CDR3 spans 15 amino acids. Germline lookup yields CDR1 SGHTA and CDR2 FQGNSA. V lost 4 bases and J lost 10; bases outside the gene matches: 8. The CDR3 DNA reads TGTGCCAGCAGCTCCGGACTAGCGGGGAGAGAGGAGCAGTTCTTC. It translates to CASSSGLAGREEQFF.

This clonotype has at least ten counts. This sequence joins TRBV20-1 and TRBJ1-4; D not resolved. Trimming took 5 bases from V and 5 from J, leaving 6 bases between them. Germline V CDR1 and CDR2: DFQATT, SNEGSKA (reference sequence). The CDR3 has 11 residues. The DNA of the CDR3 is TGCAGTGCTCCGGACAATGAAAAACTGTTTTTT. As protein: CSAPDNEKLFF.